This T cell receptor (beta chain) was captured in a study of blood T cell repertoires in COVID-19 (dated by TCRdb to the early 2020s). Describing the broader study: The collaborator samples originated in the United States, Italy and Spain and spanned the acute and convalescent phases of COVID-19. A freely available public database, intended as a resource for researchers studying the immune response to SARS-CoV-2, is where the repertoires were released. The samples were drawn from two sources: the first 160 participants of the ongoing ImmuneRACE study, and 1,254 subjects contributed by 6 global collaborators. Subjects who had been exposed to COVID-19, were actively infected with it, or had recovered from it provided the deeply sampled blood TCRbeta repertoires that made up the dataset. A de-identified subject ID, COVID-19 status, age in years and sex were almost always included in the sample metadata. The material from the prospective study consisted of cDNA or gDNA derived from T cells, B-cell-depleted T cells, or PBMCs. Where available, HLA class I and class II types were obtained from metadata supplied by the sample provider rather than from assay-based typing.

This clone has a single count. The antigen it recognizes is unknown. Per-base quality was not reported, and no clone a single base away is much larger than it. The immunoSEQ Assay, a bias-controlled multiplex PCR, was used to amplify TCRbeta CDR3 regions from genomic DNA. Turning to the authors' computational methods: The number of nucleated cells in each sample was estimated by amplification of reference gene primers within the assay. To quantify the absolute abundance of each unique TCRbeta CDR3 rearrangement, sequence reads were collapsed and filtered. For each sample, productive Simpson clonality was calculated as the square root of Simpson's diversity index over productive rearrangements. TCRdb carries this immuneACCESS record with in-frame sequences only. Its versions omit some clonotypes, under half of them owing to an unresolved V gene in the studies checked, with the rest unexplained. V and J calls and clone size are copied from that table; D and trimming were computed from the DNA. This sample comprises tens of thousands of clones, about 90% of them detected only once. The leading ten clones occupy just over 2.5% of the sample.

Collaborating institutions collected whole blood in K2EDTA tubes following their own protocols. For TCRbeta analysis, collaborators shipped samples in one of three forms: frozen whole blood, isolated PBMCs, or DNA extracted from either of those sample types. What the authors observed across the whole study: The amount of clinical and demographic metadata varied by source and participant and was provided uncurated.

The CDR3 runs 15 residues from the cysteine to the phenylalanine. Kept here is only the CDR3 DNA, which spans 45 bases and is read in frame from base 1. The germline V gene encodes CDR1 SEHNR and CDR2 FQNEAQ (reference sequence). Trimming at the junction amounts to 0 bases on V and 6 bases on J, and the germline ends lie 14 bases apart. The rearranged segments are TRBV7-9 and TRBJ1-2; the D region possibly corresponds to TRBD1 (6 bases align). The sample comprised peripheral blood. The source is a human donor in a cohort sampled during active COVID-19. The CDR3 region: CASSLAGHSSNGYTF. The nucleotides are TGTGCCAGCAGCTTAGCGGGACATAGCTCCAATGGCTACACCTTC.